This is a list of T cell receptor beta chains from one sample in a study of technical replicates of blood from four donors. Only in-frame clones appear in the TCRdb table, and some are missing; sequencing was by immunoSEQ multiplex PCR. Among about 73,000 clones listed, 90% were seen once. The sequencing input was PBMCs. These receptors were obtained from a human donor in good health. Some clones in this sample may be carry-over from other donors' samples. Both conserved end residues are trimmed from each CDR3. Fields, in order: V gene, J gene, clone size, CDR3 protein. Rows give clone size only sometimes, using once, few, many, or a class for an expanded clone.

V gene: TRBV12-2
J gene: TRBJ1-2
clone size: NA
CDR3 protein: ASRIQGSYPIGYT

V gene: TRBV30
J gene: TRBJ1-6
clone size: once
CDR3 protein: AAREGQGYSPLH

V gene: TRBV9
J gene: TRBJ1-2
clone size: NA
CDR3 protein: ASSAGPQGAAGYT

V gene: TRBV11-1
J gene: TRBJ2-7
clone size: NA
CDR3 protein: ASSFGLPNYEQY

V gene: TRBV7-8
J gene: TRBJ2-1
clone size: NA
CDR3 protein: ASSLTGTSGTNEQF

V gene: TRBV7-9
J gene: TRBJ1-5
clone size: NA
CDR3 protein: ASSFFTGTGNQPQH

V gene: TRBV7-9
J gene: TRBJ2-1
clone size: NA
CDR3 protein: ASSRAGKVGNEQF

V gene: TRBV7-2
J gene: TRBJ2-7
clone size: few
CDR3 protein: ASSYSAGDYEQY

V gene: TRBV21-1
J gene: TRBJ1-6
clone size: many
CDR3 protein: ASSKVADRALYSYNSPLH

V gene: TRBV6-1
J gene: TRBJ2-2
clone size: NA
CDR3 protein: ASSDSGGTGELF

V gene: TRBV7-9
J gene: TRBJ2-7
clone size: NA
CDR3 protein: ASSLASGGTYEQY

V gene: TRBV9
J gene: TRBJ2-5
clone size: NA
CDR3 protein: ASSPRQGGETQY

V gene: TRBV19
J gene: TRBJ1-4
clone size: NA
CDR3 protein: ASSILGATNEKLF

V gene: TRBV6-6
J gene: TRBJ2-7
clone size: NA
CDR3 protein: ASSQEEVDPYEQY

V gene: TRBV19
J gene: TRBJ2-7
clone size: NA
CDR3 protein: ASSIFLAGPYEQY